Here is one T cell receptor beta chain with its context. Its cognate antigen is unknown. These data come from a study of cytomegalovirus exposure and HLA in healthy donors. The method was immunoSEQ multiplex PCR; TCRdb's version includes in-frame clones alone and lacks a portion of them. The data show some 130,000 clones, around nine tenths seen once. The germline CDR1 and CDR2 sequences are LNHDA and SQIVND (reference sequence). The CDR3 contains 15 residues. V lost 4 bases and J lost 2, with 14 bases in between. Study-wide results and limits: According to a subsequent analysis, TCR clusters from the first cohort were inclined to appear together in the 130 or so validation repertoires. There were some public TCRs occurring in many donors, but most TCR sequences were rare.

The validation cohort, a group of roughly 120 subjects, included the donors and was separate from the roughly 670-subject first cohort. The rearrangement uses TRBV19 and TRBJ1-2; D remains ambiguous. This TCR was sampled from a woman between 18 and 29 years old in good health and CMV-seropositive. The source material was PBMCs. This CDR3 reads CASSTRSTGNYGYTF. CDR3 DNA sequence: TGTGCCAGTAGTACCCGTTCCACGGGGAACTATGGCTACACCTTC.